This TCR beta chain originates from a study of T cells after yellow fever vaccination. On the study more broadly: SMART-Seq v4 Ultra Low Input prepared the low-cell-number fractions.

Synthesis of TCR cDNA relied on 5'RACE template switching, which attached a universal primer site and UMIs. TCRdb redid the calling of the 5' RACE reads with MiXCR, one entry per CDR3 protein. The table has hundreds of thousands of distinct CDR3 sequences, roughly an eighth seen once. This clonotype has just a few counts. This CDR3 is 12 amino acids long. Germline V gene lookup returns CDR1 SQVTM and CDR2 ANQGSEA. The V segment lost 7 bases and the J segment 6 bases; nucleotides outside the gene matches: 7. This clonotype originated in a man between 25 and 39 years old who received the YFV17D yellow fever vaccine. The gene calls are TRBV29-1 and TRBJ1-1; 8 nucleotides line up with TRBD1. Sequenced here: PBMCs, sampled on the day of the yellow fever booster vaccination. CDR3 sequence (DNA): TGCAGCGCCTGGGACAGGATCGCTGAAGCTTTCTTT. Translating it yields CSAWDRIAEAFF.